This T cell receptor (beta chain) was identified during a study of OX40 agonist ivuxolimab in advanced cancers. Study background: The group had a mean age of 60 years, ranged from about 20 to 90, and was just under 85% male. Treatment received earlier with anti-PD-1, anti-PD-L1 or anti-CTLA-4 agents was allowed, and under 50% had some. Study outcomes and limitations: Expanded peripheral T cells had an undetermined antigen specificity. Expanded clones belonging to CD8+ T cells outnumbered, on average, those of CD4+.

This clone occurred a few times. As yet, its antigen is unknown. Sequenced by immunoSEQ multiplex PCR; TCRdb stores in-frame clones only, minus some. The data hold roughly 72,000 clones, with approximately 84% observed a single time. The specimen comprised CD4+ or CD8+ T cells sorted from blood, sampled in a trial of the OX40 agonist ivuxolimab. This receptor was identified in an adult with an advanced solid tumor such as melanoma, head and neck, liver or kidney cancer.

In nucleotides, the CDR3 is TGTGCCAGCAGCTTTAACAGGGGTCGGAATCAGCCCCAGCATTTT. This gives the protein CASSFNRGRNQPQHF. V gene TRBV5-8 combines with J gene TRBJ1-5, with 7 bases that match TRBD1. CDR1 and CDR2 from the germline V gene are SGHTS and YDEGEE. The length of the CDR3 is 15 residues. With V trimmed by 2 bases and J by 4 bases, 6 bases remained unmatched. The full variable domain, completed using reference TRBV5-8 and TRBJ1-5, is EAGVTQSPTHLIKTRGQQATLRCSPISGHTSVYWYQQALGLGLQFLLWYDEGEERNRGNFPPRFSGRQFPNYSSELNVNALELEDSALYLCASSFNRGRNQPQHFGDGTRLSIL.